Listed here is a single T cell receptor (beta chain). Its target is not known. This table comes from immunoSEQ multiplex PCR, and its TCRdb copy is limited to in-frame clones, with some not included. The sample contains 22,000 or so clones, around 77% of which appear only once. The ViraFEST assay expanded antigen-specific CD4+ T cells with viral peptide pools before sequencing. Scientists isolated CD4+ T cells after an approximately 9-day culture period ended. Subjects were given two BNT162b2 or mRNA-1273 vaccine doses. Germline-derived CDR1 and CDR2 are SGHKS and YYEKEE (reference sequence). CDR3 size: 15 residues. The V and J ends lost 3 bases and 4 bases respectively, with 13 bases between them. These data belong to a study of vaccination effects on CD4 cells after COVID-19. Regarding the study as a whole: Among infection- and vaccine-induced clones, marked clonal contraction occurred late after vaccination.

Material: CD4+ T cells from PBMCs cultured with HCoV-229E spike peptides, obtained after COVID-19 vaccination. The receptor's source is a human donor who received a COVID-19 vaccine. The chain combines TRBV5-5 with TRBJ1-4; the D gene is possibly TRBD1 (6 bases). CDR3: CASSWGGRVNEKLFF. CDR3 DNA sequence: TGTGCCAGCAGCTGGGGGGGCAGGGTTAATGAAAAACTGTTTTTT. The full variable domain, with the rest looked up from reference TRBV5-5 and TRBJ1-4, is DAGVTQSPTHLIKTRGQQVTLRCSPISGHKSVSWYQQVLGQGPQFIFQYYEKEERGRGNFPDRFSARQFPNYSSELNVNALLLGDSALYLCASSWGGRVNEKLFFGSGTQLSVL.